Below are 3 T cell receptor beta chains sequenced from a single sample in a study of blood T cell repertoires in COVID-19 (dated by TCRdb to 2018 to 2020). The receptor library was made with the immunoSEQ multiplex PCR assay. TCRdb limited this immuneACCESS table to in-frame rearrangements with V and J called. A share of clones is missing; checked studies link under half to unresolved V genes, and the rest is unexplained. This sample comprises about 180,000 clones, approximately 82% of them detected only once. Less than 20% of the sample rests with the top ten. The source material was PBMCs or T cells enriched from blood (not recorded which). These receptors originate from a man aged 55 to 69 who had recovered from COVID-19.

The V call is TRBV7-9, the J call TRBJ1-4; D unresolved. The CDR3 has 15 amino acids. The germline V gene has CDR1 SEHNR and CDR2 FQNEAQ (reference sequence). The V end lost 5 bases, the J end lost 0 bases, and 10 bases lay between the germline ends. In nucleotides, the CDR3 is TGTGCCAGCAGCCGAGGGTCAGCAACTAATGAAAAACTGTTTTTT. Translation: CASSRGSATNEKLFF.

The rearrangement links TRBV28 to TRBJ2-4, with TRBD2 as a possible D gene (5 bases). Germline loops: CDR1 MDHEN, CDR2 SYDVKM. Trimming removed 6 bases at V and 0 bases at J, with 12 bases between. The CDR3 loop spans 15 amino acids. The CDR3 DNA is TGTGCCAGCAGCCGAGGGAAATTAGCCAAAAACATTCAGTACTTC. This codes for CASSRGKLAKNIQYF. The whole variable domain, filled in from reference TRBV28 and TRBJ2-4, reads DVKVTQSSRYLVKRTGEKVFLECVQDMDHENMFWYRQDPGLGLRLIYFSYDVKMKEKGDIPEGYSVSREKKERFSLILESASTNQTSMYLCASSRGKLAKNIQYFGAGTRLSVL.

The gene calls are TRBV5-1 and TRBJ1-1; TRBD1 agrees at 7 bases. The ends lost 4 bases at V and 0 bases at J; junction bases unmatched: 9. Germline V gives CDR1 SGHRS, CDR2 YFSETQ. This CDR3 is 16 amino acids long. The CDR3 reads CASSHRGELMNTEAFF. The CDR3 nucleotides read TGCGCCAGCAGCCACAGGGGCGAACTCATGAACACTGAAGCTTTCTTT.